These 15 T cell receptor beta chains were all obtained from the same sample, sequenced in a study of Graves' ophthalmopathy and Graves' hyperthyroidism. Researchers took RNA transcripts and amplified TCR beta CDR3 regions from them. After a first-round RT-PCR with HTBI primers, a second-round multiplex PCR was run. In TCRdb, the multiplex PCR reads were re-called with MiXCR into one record per CDR3 protein. The profile shows about 480,000 distinct CDR3 sequences, around an eighth of them singletons. Sequenced material: blood. The receptors were sampled from a woman between 25 and 40 years old with Graves' ophthalmopathy.

This clonotype was found many times. The chain uses TRBV7-9 and TRBJ1-6; D remains ambiguous. The germline V gene encodes CDR1 SEHNR and CDR2 FQNEAQ (reference sequence). The CDR3 extends over 15 amino acids. Trimming stripped 0 bases from V and 7 bases from J, with 10 bases between. The CDR3 DNA sequence: TGTGCCAGCAGCTTAGCAGCGGTGGGGAATTCACCCCTCCACTTT. It codes for CASSLAAVGNSPLHF.

This clonotype was seen many times. V is TRBV20-1 and J is TRBJ1-1; 9 positions agree with TRBD1. The CDR3 loop spans 13 amino acids. V lost 6 bases, J lost 0 bases, and 2 bases stayed unmatched. Looked up from germline, CDR1 is DFQATT and CDR2 is SNEGSKA (reference sequence). The CDR3 DNA follows: TGCAGTGCCCGGACAGGGGTGAACACTGAAGCTTTCTTT. Residues: CSARTGVNTEAFF.

V gene TRBV5-5 combines with J gene TRBJ2-5; 12 nucleotides match TRBD1. CDR3 length equals 16 residues. The germline CDR1 and CDR2 sequences are SGHKS and YYEKEE (reference sequence). The V and J ends lost 0 bases and 5 bases, in that order; junction bases with no gene match: 5. CDR3 loop: CASSLVGTGGSETQYF. The DNA of the CDR3 is TGTGCCAGCAGCTTGGTCGGGACAGGGGGCTCGGAGACCCAGTACTTC.

This clonotype was seen at least ten times. This chain connects TRBV4-1 to TRBJ1-2; D may be TRBD1 (6 bases). CDR1 and CDR2 (germline): MGHRA, YSYEKL. V lost 8 bases and J lost 8, with 27 bases in between. This CDR3 is built from 16 residues. The CDR3 DNA reads TGCGCCAGCGCTTCACCCCACATGTCAGGGGAGTTGGGCTACACCTTC. Its translation: CASASPHMSGELGYTF.

In this sample, this clonotype turned up a few times. This chain joins TRBV5-1 and TRBJ2-7; D may correspond to TRBD1 or TRBD2 (6 bases each). V was clipped by 0 bases and J by 2 bases, with 15 bases between them. This CDR3 is built from 16 residues. Germline CDR1 reads SGHRS; CDR2 reads YFSETQ. In DNA form, the CDR3 reads TGCGCCAGCAGCTTGGGGGGGGCGACCTCAACCTACGAGCAGTACTTC. It is translated as CASSLGGATSTYEQYF.

In its sample, this clonotype was seen many times. The rearrangement links TRBV6-1 to TRBJ1-1; TRBD1 matches 7 bases. CDR3 size: 12 residues. CDR1 is MNHNS and CDR2 is SASEGT in the germline V gene. With V trimmed by 7 bases and J by 4 bases, 3 bases remained unmatched. The CDR3 DNA sequence: TGTGCCAGCACCCAGGGGGGCACTGAAGCTTTCTTT. This codes for CASTQGGTEAFF.

This clonotype showed up many times. J is TRBJ2-7 and V is TRBV29-1; a possible D gene is TRBD1 (5 bases). The CDR3 length is 11 residues. Trimming took off 7 bases at V and 4 bases at J, with 11 bases between the two ends. Germline lookup yields CDR1 SQVTM and CDR2 ANQGSEA. The CDR3: CSGKTAYEQYF. The CDR3 DNA is TGCAGCGGAAAGACAGCTTACGAGCAGTACTTC.

The chain recombines TRBV14 with TRBJ2-7; 11 nucleotides agree with TRBD2. V shed 8 bases, J shed 6 bases, and the junction held 12 bases outside the gene matches. Germline CDR1 and CDR2: SGHDN and FVKESK. This CDR3 has 15 amino acids. The CDR3 is CASSGPGTSGIEQYF. CDR3 DNA: TGTGCCAGCTCCGGTCCCGGGACTAGCGGTATCGAGCAGTACTTC.

This clonotype was counted at least ten times. The V and J genes are TRBV28 and TRBJ2-7; 9 bases match TRBD1. With V trimmed by 4 bases and J by 3 bases, 4 bases remained unmatched. Germline CDR1 reads MDHEN; CDR2 reads SYDVKM. The CDR3 has 14 residues. The CDR3 sequence is CASSSPGQGYEQYF. CDR3 DNA: TGTGCCAGCAGTTCCCCGGGACAGGGCTACGAGCAGTACTTC. Supplemented by reference TRBV28 and TRBJ2-7, the full variable domain reads DVKVTQSSRYLVKRTGEKVFLECVQDMDHENMFWYRQDPGLGLRLIYFSYDVKMKEKGDIPEGYSVSREKKERFSLILESASTNQTSMYLCASSSPGQGYEQYFGPGTRLTVT.

This chain links TRBV30 with TRBJ2-5; D unclear. CDR1 GTSNPN and CDR2 SVGIG come from the germline V gene (reference sequence). The length of the CDR3 is 10 residues. V was trimmed by 8 bases and J by 5 bases, leaving 9 bases between them. The DNA for the CDR3 is TGTGCCGCCAGAGTTGAGACCCAGTACTTC. Protein product: CAARVETQYF.

This clonotype showed up many times. The rearrangement joins TRBV6-5 to TRBJ1-1, with D possibly TRBD1 on 6 matching bases. The CDR3 runs 17 residues. CDR1 MNHEY and CDR2 SVGAGI come from the germline V gene. Trimming took off 0 bases at V and 1 base at J, with 15 bases between the two ends. The CDR3 DNA sequence: TGTGCCAGCAGTTACTCTGTCTGGACAGAAAGGAACACTGAAGCTTTCTTT. It translates to CASSYSVWTERNTEAFF.

A remark on this clonotype: One end of the junction varies from germline; a read error may be responsible. The chain is built from TRBV12-3 or TRBV12-4 and TRBJ2-2; D might be TRBD1 or TRBD2, each matching 6 bases. The CDR3 extends over 14 amino acids. The CDR3: CASSLGGRAGGLFF. The CDR3, as DNA: TGTGCCAGCAGTCTTGGGGGGCGGGCCGGGGGGCTGTTTTTT.

This clonotype was detected ten times or more. V gene TRBV6-1 combines with J gene TRBJ2-7; the match to TRBD1 covers 9 bases. Germline V gene data show CDR1 as MNHNS and CDR2 as SASEGT. The V and J ends lost 6 bases and 2 bases, in that order; junction bases with no gene match: 8. This CDR3 has 15 residues. Here the CDR3 reads CASRITGTGPYEQYF. The CDR3 nucleotides read TGTGCCAGCAGAATAACCGGGACAGGGCCCTACGAGCAGTACTTC.

There are many counts of this clonotype. The chain couples TRBV10-2 to TRBJ2-7; 7 bases align to TRBD2. The CDR3 covers 13 residues. The germline gives CDR1 WSHSY, CDR2 SAAADI. V lost 6 bases, J lost 4 bases, and 6 bases stayed unmatched. The CDR3 coding sequence is TGCGCCAGCAGGGGGGGGATCGAGTACGAGCAGTACTTC. It translates to CASRGGIEYEQYF.

Only a few counts were recorded for this clonotype. This chain connects TRBV5-4 to TRBJ1-6; possibly TRBD1 for D (5 bases). Germline V CDR1 and CDR2: SGHNT, YYREEE (reference sequence). V shed 4 bases and J shed 8 bases, with 19 bases lying between them. The CDR3 extends over 16 amino acids. The CDR3 nucleotides are TGTGCCAGCAGCCTCGGGGGGGTAATACGGCATTCACCCCTCCACTTT. It encodes CASSLGGVIRHSPLHF.